Listed below are T cell receptor beta chains from one sample, sequenced in a study of control samples from healthy donors and cancer patients. Profiled with immunoSEQ multiplex PCR; TCRdb holds only in-frame clones, not every one. This sample carries 170,000 or so clones, 85% to 95% of them seen once, and the ten largest clones take more than 1.1%. The specimen was blood. Source of these receptors: a man younger than 30 in good health. CDR3s leave out the opening cysteine and the closing phenylalanine or tryptophan.

J: TRBJ1-5; V: TRBV6-6; CDR3: ASSGGTGGLQPQH
J: TRBJ1-5; V: TRBV7-8; CDR3: ASSLDVRGPRGQPQH
J: TRBJ1-5; V: TRBV6-5; CDR3: ASSYRYNQPQH
J: TRBJ2-3; V: TRBV10-1; CDR3: ASSASPLGDTQY
J: TRBJ1-5; V: TRBV18; CDR3: ASSPGQGAPKPQH
J: TRBJ1-3; V: TRBV20-1; CDR3: SARSTNTIY
J: TRBJ2-7; V: TRBV18; CDR3: ASSPPGQGWEQY
J: TRBJ2-5; V: TRBV4-1; CDR3: ASSQPGGGVRQETQY
J: TRBJ2-1; V: TRBV2; CDR3: ASQDRGRYNEQF
J: TRBJ2-2; V: TRBV19; CDR3: ASSMDLNTGELF
J: TRBJ1-5; V: TRBV2; CDR3: ASRGDLNSNQPQH
J: TRBJ2-2; V: TRBV27; CDR3: ASTGTSGGRDTGELF
J: TRBJ2-1; V: TRBV10-3; CDR3: AISESGLTYNEQF
J: TRBJ2-1; V: TRBV11-2; CDR3: ASRGGYSSYNEQF
J: TRBJ1-1; V: TRBV5-1; CDR3: ASSLEVPPNTEAF
J: TRBJ2-1; V: TRBV4-1; CDR3: ASSSLEVITGEQF
J: TRBJ1-2; V: TRBV18; CDR3: ASSPVGGQDYGYT
J: TRBJ1-3; V: TRBV13; CDR3: ASSFRGVGNTIY
J: TRBJ2-7; V: TRBV3-1/TRBV3-2; CDR3: ASSQLAGDEQY
J: TRBJ1-1; V: TRBV5-1; CDR3: ASSLGQGVSNTEAF
J: TRBJ1-5; V: TRBV6-1; CDR3: ASSEGGTGRLSQH
J: TRBJ1-1; V: TRBV18; CDR3: ASSPTVALGTEAF
J: TRBJ2-7; V: TRBV5-1; CDR3: ASSPGTGWYEQY
J: TRBJ2-1; V: TRBV7-9; CDR3: ASSPVVTYNEQF
J: TRBJ2-2; V: TRBV18; CDR3: ASSPATSGELF
J: TRBJ2-1; V: TRBV5-1; CDR3: ASSRQGTSGDNEQF
J: TRBJ1-2; V: TRBV30; CDR3: AWRPAARYGYT
J: TRBJ1-1; V: TRBV4-1; CDR3: ASSQDISGRGTEAF
J: TRBJ2-1; V: TRBV5-4; CDR3: ASSSTGSSYNEQF
J: TRBJ1-2; V: TRBV28; CDR3: ASGGREYRYT
J: TRBJ2-7; V: TRBV2; CDR3: ASRLTYYEQY
J: TRBJ1-5; V: TRBV7-2; CDR3: ASSIGGRGNQPQH
J: TRBJ2-7; V: TRBV30; CDR3: AWNNGVNNEQY
J: TRBJ1-5; V: TRBV27; CDR3: ASSPRSNQPQH
J: TRBJ1-6; V: TRBV5-1; CDR3: ASSRGTGNNSPLH
J: TRBJ2-7; V: TRBV24-1; CDR3: ATSAAGGRYEQY
J: TRBJ2-1; V: TRBV12-3/TRBV12-4; CDR3: ASNQGARNEQF
J: TRBJ2-3; V: TRBV10-2; CDR3: ASSDRRGQGGDTQY
J: TRBJ1-5; V: TRBV9; CDR3: ASSPTGGRQPQH
J: TRBJ2-4; V: TRBV28; CDR3: ASRGTGGMTPKNIQY
J: TRBJ1-2; V: TRBV10-2; CDR3: ASSDESRGYGYT
J: TRBJ1-1; V: TRBV7-3; CDR3: ASSLSGDTEAF
J: TRBJ1-1; V: TRBV4-1; CDR3: ASTPLFGAPEAF
J: TRBJ1-1; V: TRBV5-1; CDR3: ASSSPTGVGNTEAF
J: TRBJ1-1; V: TRBV6-4; CDR3: ASSSQGGDTEAF
J: TRBJ2-1; V: TRBV7-3; CDR3: ASSFSGGPYNEQF
J: TRBJ2-3; V: TRBV7-9; CDR3: ASSLGAGGPDTQY
J: TRBJ2-1; V: TRBV6-5; CDR3: ASSPGGDYNEQF
J: TRBJ2-3; V: TRBV15; CDR3: ATSRKISGGAADTQY
J: TRBJ1-2; V: TRBV7-9; CDR3: ASSPKPGQPLFYGYT
J: TRBJ2-3; V: TRBV5-1; CDR3: ASSLGGRPPDTQY
J: TRBJ1-1; V: TRBV28; CDR3: ASSLYGGTEAF
J: TRBJ2-1; V: TRBV9; CDR3: ASSAPWTGGRDEQF
J: TRBJ1-1; V: TRBV28; CDR3: ASSSPPNTEAF
J: TRBJ2-7; V: TRBV7-7; CDR3: ASSLDRGDEQY
J: TRBJ2-1; V: TRBV18; CDR3: ASSPPGTSGVF
J: TRBJ1-4; V: TRBV29-1; CDR3: SVDPPGSATNEKLF
J: TRBJ1-2; V: TRBV3-1/TRBV3-2; CDR3: ASSPDERQANYGYT